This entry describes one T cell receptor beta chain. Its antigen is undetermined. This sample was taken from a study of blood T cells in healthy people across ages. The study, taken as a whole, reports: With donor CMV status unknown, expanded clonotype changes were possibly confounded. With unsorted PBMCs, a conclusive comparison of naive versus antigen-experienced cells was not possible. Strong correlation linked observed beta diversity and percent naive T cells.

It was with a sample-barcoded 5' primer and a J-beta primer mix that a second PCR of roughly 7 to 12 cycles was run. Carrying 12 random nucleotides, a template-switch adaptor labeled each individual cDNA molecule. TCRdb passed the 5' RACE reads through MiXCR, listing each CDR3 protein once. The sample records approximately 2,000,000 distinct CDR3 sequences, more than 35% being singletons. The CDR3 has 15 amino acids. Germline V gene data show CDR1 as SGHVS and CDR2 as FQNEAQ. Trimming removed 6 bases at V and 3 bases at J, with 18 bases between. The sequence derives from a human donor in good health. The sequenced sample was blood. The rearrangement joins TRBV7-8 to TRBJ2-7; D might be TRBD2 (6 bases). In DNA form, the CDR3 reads TGTGCCAGCAGTTACCCGGGACTCACGCTCTACGAGCAGTACTTC. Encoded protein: CASSYPGLTLYEQYF.